This T cell receptor beta chain was identified in a study of resident and recirculating memory T cells in vitiligo. No change in lesions over the prior 6 months defined stable disease. Measured with immunoSEQ multiplex PCR; TCRdb has only the in-frame clones, and not every one. This sample carries tens of thousands of clones, roughly 92% of them seen once, and the ten largest clones take around 4.7%. Comments on this clone: Its antigen is not identified.

Study-wide results and limits: Clonality differed among vitiligo lesions, with no unique dominant clone. Sequences differed between biopsy sites and patients, suggesting private specificity.

Trimming took 10 bases from V and 4 from J; bases not matched to a gene: 14. The CDR3 has 18 amino acids. From germline, CDR1 is ENHRY and CDR2 SYGVKD. The J gene is TRBJ2-6, the V gene TRBV10-3, with 12 bases aligning to TRBD1. This receptor was taken from a male donor with vitiligo. Material for sequencing was blood. CDR3 sequence: CATEGRDRGRSGANVLTF. CDR3 DNA sequence: TGTGCCACGGAGGGCCGGGACAGGGGGCGATCAGGGGCCAACGTCCTGACTTTC.